This TCR beta chain was recovered during a study of cytomegalovirus exposure and HLA in healthy donors (dated by TCRdb to 2016 to 2017). Study-wide context: An earlier analysis of several hundred of the donors reported 276 Gb of sequence data and 95 million to 130 million unique TCR beta sequences obtained from around 180 million T cells. Among under 450 genotyped donors of the cohort, an average of 235,054 unique TCR beta nucleotide sequences were sequenced per donor, roughly a sixth of them non-productive. Donor age, sex, ethnicity and CMV serostatus were compiled alongside the repertoire data. In a later analysis, previously published TCR beta repertoires from 500 to 750 donors were re-analyzed and high-resolution HLA genotyping was added so that TCR occurrence patterns could be studied. To decide whether each TCR beta V gene segment behaved as functional or pseudogenic, an earlier analysis of some 600 of the donors relied on high-throughput TCR beta sequencing. A later genetic analysis used genome-wide SNP genotypes for about 60% of the 666 donors, treating that subset as a discovery cohort. An early release covering roughly 640 HLA-typed donors comprised about 300 gigabases of sequencing data and roughly 85 million unique TCR sequences. About five DR-DQ haplotypes were handled as single units for association and clustering, since linkage in the cohort was strong. To predict cytomegalovirus infection status, the study brought together high-throughput TCR immunosequencing, statistical association of individual TCRs with disease status, and machine learning. Along with the roughly 670-subject first cohort, a separate validation cohort of over a hundred different subjects was used. The genetic ancestry cluster associated with self-reported Caucasian donors included around 76% of the approximately 430 genotyped donors. All discovery cohort repertoires had been generated on a single sequencing platform. Typing coverage differed by locus: A, B, C, DRB1 and DQB1 were typed in roughly 620-630 donors, DQA1 in 500 to 550, DPA1 in 600 to 610, and DPB1 in roughly 450. The study aimed to test whether cataloging public T cell receptors could reveal signatures of past pathogen exposure. In the later analysis, no new phenotypic data were used to find candidate immune exposures; instead, reliance was placed on TCR beta sequences and their occurrence across donors. HLA typing included class I and class II loci at four-digit resolution. Using immunosequencing, the study profiled T cell repertoires from 666 subjects and related those repertoires to cytomegalovirus serostatus.

The cohort was made up of about 670 healthy bone marrow donors. At the time of sampling, all cohort members were nominally healthy, though unrecorded immune exposures were likely present. The donor was CMV seronegative and was included in the group of 352 seronegative cohort members. A peripheral blood sample was provided by each donor, and peripheral blood mononuclear cells were used for TCR beta sequencing. Genomic DNA was extracted from the blood cell samples with the Qiagen DNeasy Blood Extraction Kit. Preparation of the library involved the immunoSEQ multiplex PCR assay. For the multiplex PCR, a mixture combining 60 forward primers for TCR Vbeta segments and 13 reverse primers for TCR Jbeta segments was used. The CDR3 region of rearranged TCR beta genes was amplified from genomic DNA by a multiplex PCR assay. On the Illumina HiSeq System, the amplified TCR beta libraries were sequenced as 87-base-pair reads. Processing in the source paper ran as follows. A later analysis counted 75 million to 100 million unique TCR beta chains across the 650 to 800 repertoires, and some 11 million of these chains were shared by at least two donors. To remove PCR and sequencing errors, raw reads were error-corrected and collapsed into unique sequences using a nearest-neighbor algorithm that merged closely related sequences. Alignment of CDR3 sequences to IMGT reference sequences was used to assign V, D and J gene segments. For a sequence to be retained, a match of at least six nucleotides to both a V gene segment and a J gene segment was required. A rearrangement was called productive if the CDR3 had no stop codons and remained in frame with V and J, and every other rearrangement was called non-productive. CDR3 was defined by IMGT convention, running from the second conserved V-encoded cysteine to the conserved J-encoded phenylalanine. The earlier analysis of about 610 of the donors excluded sequences that lacked an unambiguous match to a single V gene segment. In an earlier analysis of about 590 of the donors, a V segment was called functional when productive rearrangements were above 56.7%, and segregating when the standard deviation between donors exceeded 5%. A statistical classification framework was developed to diagnose cytomegalovirus status using the catalog of TCR beta chain sequences. A later analysis assigned V and J genes by comparing TCR nucleotide sequences with IMGT/GENE-DB human TR gene sequences. Using the TCRdist pipeline, a later analysis assigned CDR3 sequences along with most-parsimonious VDJ recombination scenarios. A later analysis defined each TCR beta chain by its CDR3 amino acid sequence plus V-gene family, and excluded reads lacking a unique V-gene family. In a later analysis, fewer than 650 highly shared, low-generation-probability nucleotide sequences were removed to address suspected cross-contamination and a sequencing artifact. In a later analysis, a clonal expansion index for each public chain was calculated from normalized within-repertoire ranks of inferred template counts. A later analysis computed generation probabilities with a VDJ recombination model fitted to out-of-frame rearrangements, and checked the results against IGoR. In a later analysis, TCR-TCR, TCR-HLA and TCR-CMV co-occurrence was scored with hypergeometric tests, and a repertoire-size bias correction was applied to TCR pairs. False discovery rates were estimated in a later analysis by permuting HLA or CMV assignments 20 times. In a later analysis, co-occurring TCRs were grouped using DBSCAN, and TCRdist sequence similarity was added for clustering within HLA-allele-positive subsets. Repertoires with fewer than 30,000 or more than 120,000 public chains were left out of co-occurrence clustering, as were about five repertoires with anomalous nucleotide sharing. The table comes from immuneACCESS by way of TCRdb, which keeps in-frame sequences with V and J called. Part of the clones is missing from these tables; in studies checked, under half for an unresolved V gene and the rest for unknown reasons. From that table come the V and J calls and clone size; the DNA was used to work out D and trimming. This sample gives under 200,000 clones in total; 75% to 90% of them show up just once. The top ten clones comprise roughly 2% of the sample.

Trimming accounts for 0 bases at V and 3 bases at J, while the number of junction bases matched to no gene is 13. The CDR3 sequence holds 18 residues, the cysteine and phenylalanine included. Solely the CDR3 DNA is kept, with 54 bases framed from the first base. Via the germline V gene, CDR1 is SGHRS and CDR2 YFSETQ. Overall study results and their limits: Because the 87-base-pair reads could not distinguish some IMGT-functional V segments, including TRBV6-2 and TRBV6-3, those segments were excluded. A later analysis found that HLA-associated TCR beta chains were more clonally expanded and had lower generation probabilities than equally common non-associated chains. According to a later analysis, parvovirus B19, influenza, CMV and Epstein-Barr virus appeared linked to several top co-occurrence clusters. In vitro tests confirmed that three of the cytomegalovirus-associated TCR beta chains recognize cytomegalovirus antigens. A group of highly shared sequence variants was considered likely to be a technical artifact of the sequencing pipeline. A later genetic analysis reported fewer N-insertions in productive TCRs among donors in an Asian-associated ancestry cluster than the roughly 620-donor mean. HLA typing was unavailable for some donors at each locus, so association tests used only the typed subset. A later analysis found that TCR association rates varied across HLA loci, with DRB1 alleles showing the most associated TCRs and HLA-C alleles the fewest. Immune exposure information for the cohort was limited to CMV serostatus. The authors suggested that the approach could potentially be extended to other disease states and immunological phenotypes. In a later genetic analysis, a missense DCLRE1C variant was associated with V-gene and J-gene trimming of TCR beta chains, and the association was replicated in an independent cohort. Strong co-occurrence of HLA alleles, especially DR and DQ, made assigning TCR associations to individual alleles difficult. Linkage disequilibrium might explain the correlated functional status among segregating V segments, but an unknown experimental factor could not be ruled out. The cohort was sequenced for TCR beta chains only, and without alpha or paired-chain data the features that could be detected were limited. In an earlier analysis of several hundred of the donors, most TCR beta V segments were observed in productive rearrangements about 90% or about 30% of the time, broadly matching IMGT annotations. Across donors, most TCR sequences were observed very rarely, whereas some public TCRs were present in many individuals. The study listed 170 or so TCR beta chains as associated with cytomegalovirus. In a later analysis, most CMV-associated TCR beta chains were found to appear HLA-restricted, with HLA associations seemingly driven largely by CMV exposure. Because counts were too low, about 18 rarely observed V segments, including chromosome 9 orphons, were excluded from the earlier analysis of around 640 of the donors. Roughly uniform sequencing depth across donors was assumed in presence/absence analyses, although this assumption may not hold. In both the original and validation cohorts, the classifier was reported to diagnose cytomegalovirus status with high specificity and sensitivity. In a later analysis, 16,951 TCR beta sequences were associated with specific HLA alleles at a false discovery rate of 0.05. A further reported finding was that TCR beta sequences accurately predicted the HLA-A and HLA-B alleles for most subjects in the first cohort.

For this clone: This receptor's antigen is unknown. Per-base quality was not reported, and no clone a single base away is much larger than it.

The source of this sequence is a young woman in good health and CMV-seronegative. Sequencing was carried out using PBMCs. Here the chain combines TRBV5-1 and TRBJ2-3; 7 nucleotides in the junction match TRBD2. CDR3 loop: CASSLVGHRVGGTDTQYF. The DNA reads as follows: TGCGCCAGCAGCTTGGTTGGACATAGGGTCGGGGGGACAGATACGCAGTATTTT.